A selection of T cell receptor beta chains follows, all from one sample in a study of blood T cells in healthy people across ages. Each CDR3 protein gets one entry after TCRdb re-called the 5' RACE reads with MiXCR. This sample carries fewer than 2,000,000 distinct CDR3 sequences, approximately 40% of them seen once, and the ten largest clones take under 30%. Sequencing was done on a sample of blood. These receptor sequences come from a human donor in good health. The CDR3 runs from the conserved cysteine through the conserved F or W. The order of the fields is J gene, D gene, V gene, clone size, CDR3 protein, CDR3 DNA. D genes are given only for firm matches. Clone size is not always given. Where it is, it says once, few, many or a class for expanded clones.

>TRBJ2-3|.|TRBV7-3|few
CASSLFGGSGTDTQYF
TGTGCCAGCAGCTTGTTTGGGGGCTCTGGCACAGATACGCAGTATTTT
>TRBJ1-1|.|TRBV9|.
CASSVDGQLNTEAFF
TGTGCCAGCAGCGTAGATGGTCAGCTAAACACTGAAGCTTTCTTT
>TRBJ1-2|.|TRBV20-1|.
CSARLRTGAVGYTF
TGCAGTGCTAGATTACGAACAGGAGCCGTAGGCTACACCTTC
>TRBJ2-1|.|TRBV11-3|few
CASSSARIGYNEQFF
TGTGCCAGCAGTTCAGCCAGGATCGGGTACAATGAGCAGTTCTTC
>TRBJ2-5|.|TRBV6-5|few
CASSPGETYQETQYF
TGTGCCAGCAGTCCCGGAGAGACGTACCAAGAGACCCAGTACTTC
>TRBJ2-7|.|TRBV9|.
CAGSAAPGTYEQYF
TGTGCCGGCAGCGCCGCTCCCGGAACCTACGAGCAGTACTTC
>TRBJ2-7|TRBD1|TRBV12-3/TRBV12-4|.
CASSHNLGQGTYEQYF
TGTGCCAGCAGCCACAACTTAGGACAGGGGACCTACGAGCAGTACTTC
>TRBJ1-2|.|TRBV28|.
CASSFMGQQGAGGYTF
TGTGCCAGCAGTTTTATGGGGCAACAGGGCGCGGGTGGCTACACCTTC
>TRBJ2-5|TRBD1|TRBV7-3|.
CASSFRQGGEEAQYF
TGTGCCAGCAGCTTCCGACAGGGGGGTGAAGAGGCCCAGTACTTC
>TRBJ2-3|.|TRBV5-6|.
CASSPPTLQRKIEVDTQYF
TGTGCCAGCAGCCCGCCCACATTACAGAGGAAGATTGAAGTAGATACGCAGTATTTT
>TRBJ2-7|.|TRBV12-3/TRBV12-4|.
CASRRTETGHEQYF
TGTGCCAGCAGGCGAACGGAGACAGGCCACGAGCAGTACTTC
>TRBJ2-5|.|TRBV9|.
CASSVDGLQETQYF
TGTGCCAGCAGCGTAGACGGCCTCCAAGAGACCCAGTACTTC
>TRBJ2-5|.|TRBV7-2|.
CASSCGQNQETQYF
TGTGCCAGCAGTTGCGGCCAAAACCAAGAGACCCAGTACTTC
>TRBJ1-1|TRBD1|TRBV10-3|.
CAISPRQGDAEAFF
TGTGCCATCAGTCCTCGACAGGGGGACGCTGAAGCTTTCTTT
>TRBJ2-1|.|TRBV5-6|.
CTSSLQRWGNEQFF
TGTACCAGCAGCCTACAAAGATGGGGCAATGAGCAGTTCTTC
>TRBJ2-1|.|TRBV29-1|.
CSVEYQSYNEQFF
TGCAGCGTTGAATACCAATCCTACAATGAGCAGTTCTTC
>TRBJ2-1|TRBD2|TRBV20-1|.
CSDSMRRGVYNEQFF
TGCAGTGATAGTATGAGGCGGGGGGTCTACAATGAGCAGTTCTTC
>TRBJ2-7|.|TRBV12-3/TRBV12-4|.
CASSPGTKAYEQYF
TGTGCCAGCAGTCCGGGGACAAAGGCTTACGAGCAGTACTTC
>TRBJ1-4|TRBD1|TRBV4-3|.
CASSQVGQGVEKLFF
TGCGCCAGCAGCCAAGTAGGCCAGGGGGTTGAAAAACTGTTTTTT
>TRBJ1-4|.|TRBV20-1|.
CSARKVVGEKLFF
TGCAGTGCTAGAAAGGTAGTTGGTGAAAAACTGTTTTTT
>TRBJ2-7|.|TRBV29-1|many
CSVSIDTYEQYF
TGCAGCGTTAGTATAGACACCTACGAGCAGTACTTC
>TRBJ2-7|.|TRBV5-5|few
CASSFTGNSYEQYF
TGTGCCAGCAGCTTTACGGGAAACTCCTACGAGCAGTACTTC
>TRBJ2-1|.|TRBV20-1|.
CSAREKSGPYNEQFF
TGCAGTGCTAGAGAAAAAAGCGGTCCCTACAATGAGCAGTTCTTC
>TRBJ1-1|.|TRBV5-1|.
CASSLAGPRNTEAFF
TGCGCCAGCAGCTTGGCTGGACCTCGGAACACTGAAGCTTTCTTT
>TRBJ2-3|.|TRBV12-3/TRBV12-4|.
CASSLAHGGWRTDTQYF
TGTGCCAGCAGTTTAGCGCATGGGGGATGGAGGACAGATACGCAGTATTTT
>TRBJ2-3|.|TRBV11-1|once
CASSFANPRNTQYF
TGTGCCAGCAGCTTTGCCAATCCCCGGAACACGCAGTATTTT
>TRBJ1-4|TRBD1|TRBV10-3|.
CAIRKTDRGDEKLFF
TGTGCCATCAGGAAGACTGACAGGGGCGATGAAAAACTGTTTTTT
>TRBJ1-5|.|TRBV7-2|.
CASSLGGGRSQPQHF
TGTGCCAGCTCCCTCGGGGGGGGTCGGTCTCAGCCCCAGCATTTT
>TRBJ1-2|.|TRBV9|few
CASTPGSLRGYTF
TGTGCCAGCACCCCGGGGTCCCTTCGTGGCTACACCTTC
>TRBJ2-7|TRBD1|TRBV27|.
CASSYTGTGGTEQYF
TGTGCCAGCAGCTATACCGGGACAGGGGGGACCGAGCAGTACTTC
>TRBJ2-5|TRBD1|TRBV7-2|.
CAGSYDRGPQETQYF
TGTGCCGGCAGCTACGACAGGGGGCCCCAAGAGACCCAGTACTTC
>TRBJ2-1|TRBD2|TRBV20-1|once
CSARAERGLDEQFF
TGCAGTGCTAGAGCCGAGCGGGGGCTTGATGAGCAGTTCTTC
>TRBJ2-7|.|TRBV20-1|.
CSARSGNGGNEQYF
TGCAGTGCTAGGTCCGGGAACGGGGGAAACGAGCAGTACTTC
>TRBJ2-7|.|TRBV4-3|few
CASSPSTEYYEQYF
TGCGCCAGCAGCCCTTCGACTGAATACTACGAGCAGTACTTC
>TRBJ1-6|TRBD1|TRBV18|few
CASTPGQGFDSPLHF
TGTGCCAGCACCCCGGGACAGGGTTTTGATTCACCCCTCCACTTT
>TRBJ1-2|TRBD1|TRBV4-3|.
CASSQDEGTGVPLYGYTF
TGCGCCAGCAGCCAAGATGAGGGGACAGGGGTTCCTCTATATGGCTACACCTTC
>TRBJ2-3|.|TRBV29-1|.
CSVEGDSGTQYF
TGCAGCGTTGAAGGGGATTCAGGTACGCAGTATTTT
>TRBJ2-5|.|TRBV4-3|few
CASSQDRGRGKTQYF
TGCGCCAGCAGCCAAGATCGGGGGCGCGGGAAGACCCAGTACTTC
>TRBJ1-5|.|TRBV7-9|.
CASSQGTDYPNQPQHF
TGTGCCAGCAGCCAAGGGACCGACTACCCCAATCAGCCCCAGCATTTT
>TRBJ1-2|.|TRBV5-5|many
CASSLGQLGYGYTF
TGTGCCAGCAGCTTGGGGCAGCTTGGCTATGGCTACACCTTC
>TRBJ1-2|.|TRBV6-6|.
CASSYTAYGYTF
TGTGCCAGCAGTTACACGGCCTATGGCTACACCTTC
>TRBJ2-1|.|TRBV20-1|.
CSARGWERDNEQFF
TGCAGTGCTAGGGGTTGGGAGCGTGACAATGAGCAGTTCTTC
>TRBJ2-1|TRBD2|TRBV29-1|many
CSAGTSGGSSYNEQFF
TGCAGCGCCGGGACTAGCGGGGGGAGCTCCTACAATGAGCAGTTCTTC
>TRBJ2-1|.|TRBV4-1|few
CASSLYLDSPGNEQFF
TGCGCCAGCAGCCTCTACTTGGACAGCCCAGGCAATGAGCAGTTCTTC
>TRBJ2-7|TRBD1|TRBV29-1|few
CSVIQQGSSYEQYF
TGCAGCGTGATACAACAGGGGTCAAGCTACGAGCAGTACTTC
>TRBJ1-6|.|TRBV15|.
CATSREPTYNSPLHF
TGTGCCACCAGCAGAGAACCTACCTATAATTCACCCCTCCACTTT
>TRBJ2-3|.|TRBV3-1|.
CASSPRALSFTDTQYF
TGTGCCAGCAGCCCCCGGGCCCTATCCTTCACAGATACGCAGTATTTT
>TRBJ2-1|.|TRBV18|.
CASSRGWQSYNEQFF
TGTGCCAGCTCACGGGGTTGGCAGTCTTACAATGAGCAGTTCTTC
>TRBJ1-2|TRBD1|TRBV6-1|.
CASSELGQGGLAYGYTF
TGTGCCAGCAGTGAACTCGGGCAAGGGGGCCTTGCCTATGGCTACACCTTC